This is a list of T cell receptor beta chains from one sample in a study of shared clonotypes between healthy human individuals. The assay was immunoSEQ multiplex PCR, and TCRdb's table has in-frame clones only and misses some. The top ten clones hold roughly 0.65% of a sample with more than 900,000 clones, 75% to 80% of them seen once. Sequenced input: memory CD4+ T cells from PBMCs. The receptors were gathered from a man aged 18 to 30 in good health. Some clones in this sample may be carry-over from other donors' samples. Each CDR3 is given with its conserved first and last residue. A D gene is named only where the DNA matches it firmly. Size is stated for part of the rows, as once, few or many counts, or as a class when the clone is expanded.

abundance,d_gene,j_gene,v_gene,CDR3aa,CDR3nt
-,-,TRBJ2-5,TRBV10-1,CASSERYQETQYF,TGCGCCAGCAGTGAAAGGTACCAAGAGACCCAGTACTTC
-,TRBD2,TRBJ2-3,TRBV29-1,CSVEVLAGGQDTQYF,TGCAGCGTTGAAGTGCTAGCGGGAGGGCAAGATACGCAGTATTTT
once,TRBD2,TRBJ2-1,TRBV27,CAIAREEYYNEQFF,TGTGCCATCGCACGGGAGGAATACTACAATGAGCAGTTCTTC
many,-,TRBJ1-3,TRBV5-1,CASRDTSSGNTIYF,TGCGCCAGCCGGGACACGAGCTCTGGAAACACCATATATTTT
-,-,TRBJ2-5,TRBV5-4,CASSFTGTQETQYF,TGTGCCAGCAGCTTCACAGGGACCCAAGAGACCCAGTACTTC
once,TRBD2,TRBJ2-1,TRBV30,CAWSPTRLAGVMDEQFF,TGTGCCTGGAGTCCCACCCGCCTAGCGGGAGTCATGGACGAGCAGTTCTTC
-,-,TRBJ1-2,TRBV5-1,CASSSQDLYGYTF,TGCGCCAGCAGCTCACAGGACCTCTATGGCTACACCTTC
once,TRBD1,TRBJ1-2,TRBV28,CASLRGAGQGDYGYTF,TGTGCCAGCCTCCGTGGTGCGGGACAGGGGGACTATGGCTACACCTTC
-,-,TRBJ2-3,TRBV5-8,CASSLAGAVPDTQYF,TGTGCCAGCAGCTTGGCGGGGGCAGTCCCAGATACGCAGTATTTT
-,-,TRBJ2-5,TRBV4-2,CASSQGPRAETQYF,TGTGCCAGCAGCCAAGGGCCCAGGGCGGAGACCCAGTACTTC
once,-,TRBJ1-1,TRBV6-5,CASRHWGNKNTEAFF,TGTGCCAGCAGACACTGGGGCAATAAGAACACTGAAGCTTTCTTT
-,-,TRBJ1-1,TRBV28,CASSLKLRVSEAFF,TGTGCCAGCAGTTTAAAACTTCGAGTTTCGGAAGCTTTCTTT